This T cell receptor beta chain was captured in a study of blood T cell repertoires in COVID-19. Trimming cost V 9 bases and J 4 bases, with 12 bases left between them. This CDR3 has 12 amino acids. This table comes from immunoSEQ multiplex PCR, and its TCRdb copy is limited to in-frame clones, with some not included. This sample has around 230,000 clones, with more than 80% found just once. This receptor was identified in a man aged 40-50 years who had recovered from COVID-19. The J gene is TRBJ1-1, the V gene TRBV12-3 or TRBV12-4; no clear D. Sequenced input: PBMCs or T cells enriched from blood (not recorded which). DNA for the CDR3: TGTGCCAGTATAGGTGGCGGCACTGAAGCTTTCTTT. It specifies CASIGGGTEAFF.